The T cell receptor (beta chain) under discussion was sequenced for a study of blood T cell repertoires in COVID-19. Study at large: Both acute and convalescent COVID-19 samples were obtained from the United States, Italy and Spain. Sources were T cells, B-cell-depleted T cells, or PBMCs; the material itself was cDNA or gDNA.

Germline CDR1 LGHDT, CDR2 YNNKEL (reference sequence). V was cut by 2 bases and J by 8 bases, with 19 bases left in between. The CDR3 is 16 amino acids. In the authors' methods: Reference gene primer amplification gave nucleated cell count estimates. Profiled with immunoSEQ multiplex PCR; TCRdb holds only in-frame clones, not every one. V and J calls and clone size follow that table, whereas D and trimming were derived from the DNA. The sample contains some 300,000 clones, 87% of which appear only once. This chain uses TRBV3-1 (or the pseudogene TRBV3-2) with TRBJ2-4; weak D call: TRBD2 (5 bases). The sequence was obtained from a man aged 18 to 29 with active or convalescent COVID-19. The sequencing sample was made of peripheral blood. CDR3 region: CASSQRPGSAGDIQYF. The CDR3 bases are TGTGCCAGCAGCCAACGCCCTGGGTCGGCGGGTGACATTCAGTACTTC.